This T cell receptor (beta chain) was found in a study of patients and donors after allogeneic stem cell transplantation. The CDR3 loop spans 12 amino acids. The germline V and J ends were trimmed by 6 bases and 10 bases, with 13 bases remaining between them. Germline V gives CDR1 DFQATT, CDR2 SNEGSKA (reference sequence). Using its own MiXCR run on the RT-PCR reads, TCRdb lists one record per CDR3 protein. The table lists some 87,000 distinct CDR3 sequences, about 48% of them singletons. Source material: blood, either unsorted or a sorted T cell fraction (not recorded which). This receptor was identified in a human donor who was either an allogeneic HSCT recipient or a stem cell or donor lymphocyte infusion donor (not recorded which). It is not recorded whose cells these are; they may come from a transplant donor. The chain has TRBV20-1 and TRBJ1-6; a weak D match, TRBD1 (5 bases). The CDR3 sequence: CSAIARASPLHF. In nucleotides, the CDR3 is TGCAGTGCAATCGCCAGGGCCTCACCCCTCCACTTT.